The rows below give T cell receptor beta chains drawn from one sample of a study of blood T cell repertoires in COVID-19. Assay: immunoSEQ multiplex PCR; the TCRdb copy retains only in-frame clones and omits some. Of about 180,000 clones listed, roughly 78% are singletons. What was sequenced was peripheral blood. The source of these receptors is a man in his 70s with active or convalescent COVID-19. Each CDR3 is given with its conserved first and last residue. Each record gives: J gene, V gene, clone size, CDR3 length, D gene, CDR3 protein, CDR3 DNA. The D gene is left open where the match is weak. Size values are once, few and many counts, or a class for expanded clones, and some rows have none.

TRBJ1-6,TRBV25-1,-,14,TRBD1,CASSETGVSSPLHF,TGTGCCAGCAGTGAAACAGGGGTGAGTTCACCCCTCCACTTT
TRBJ2-3,TRBV2,-,15,-,CASTRTGTSTDTQYF,TGTGCCAGCACCAGGACGGGGACTAGCACAGATACGCAGTATTTT
TRBJ2-3,TRBV19,-,15,TRBD2,CASTPGGTGGDTQYF,TGTGCCAGTACCCCCGGGGGGACCGGCGGGGATACGCAGTATTTT
TRBJ1-1,TRBV18,-,14,-,CASSQSGEYTEAFF,TGTGCCAGCTCACAGTCGGGGGAGTACACTGAAGCTTTCTTT
TRBJ1-2,TRBV18,-,13,TRBD1,CASSLTGDYGYTF,TGTGCCAGCTCACTGACAGGGGACTATGGCTACACCTTC
TRBJ1-1,TRBV9,-,16,-,CASGGSPGRMNTEAFF,TGTGCCAGCGGAGGGAGTCCGGGGCGCATGAACACTGAAGCTTTCTTT
TRBJ1-6,TRBV5-6,once,15,-,CASSFGRDPQKALHF,TGTGCCAGCAGCTTTGGGAGGGATCCCCAGAAGGCCCTCCACTTT
TRBJ2-2,TRBV5-5,-,16,TRBD2,CASSPFLADHTGELFF,TGTGCCAGCAGCCCTTTCCTAGCGGACCACACCGGGGAGCTGTTTTTT
TRBJ2-2,TRBV10-1,once,14,-,CASSDEGLTGELFF,TGCGCCAGCAGTGATGAGGGATTGACCGGGGAGCTGTTTTTT
TRBJ2-7,TRBV6-6,-,14,-,CASRTRQTKGEQYF,TGTGCCAGCAGGACCCGTCAGACTAAGGGCGAGCAGTACTTC
TRBJ2-2,TRBV2,-,15,-,CASSAGRANTGELFF,TGTGCCAGCAGCGCCGGGAGAGCGAACACCGGGGAGCTGTTTTTT
TRBJ2-1,TRBV6-5,few,15,-,CASPPPGTVLSEQFF,TGTGCCAGCCCGCCGCCCGGGACTGTGCTCAGTGAGCAGTTCTTC
TRBJ2-5,TRBV19,-,13,-,CASSPTRVETQYF,TGTGCCAGTAGTCCAACTAGGGTTGAGACCCAGTACTTC
TRBJ2-3,TRBV3-1/TRBV3-2,-,15,-,CATGPSDASTDTQYF,TGTGCTACGGGTCCCAGCGACGCTAGCACAGATACGCAGTATTTT
TRBJ2-7,TRBV10-3,-,13,-,CAVRRDGTYEQYF,TGTGCCGTAAGGCGGGACGGAACGTACGAGCAGTACTTC
TRBJ2-2,TRBV2,once,14,TRBD2,CASYKSGSDGELFF,TGTGCCAGCTACAAAAGCGGGAGTGACGGGGAGCTGTTTTTT
TRBJ2-5,TRBV2,-,16,TRBD2,CASSVRAGVWQETQYF,TGTGCCAGCAGTGTGAGGGCGGGAGTGTGGCAAGAGACCCAGTACTTC
TRBJ1-1,TRBV5-1,-,15,-,CASSLFGVGDTEAFF,TGCGCCAGCAGCCTATTCGGAGTAGGGGACACTGAAGCTTTCTTT
TRBJ1-2,TRBV5-6,-,13,-,CASSFYRDYGYTF,TGTGCCAGCAGCTTCTACAGGGATTACGGCTACACCTTC
TRBJ2-6,TRBV6-2/TRBV6-3,-,17,-,CASTPDRLPSGANVLTF,TGTGCCAGCACCCCCGACAGGCTTCCCTCTGGGGCCAACGTCCTGACTTTC
TRBJ1-6,TRBV12-5,-,18,-,CASGLVLVPGGYNSPLHF,TGTGCTAGTGGTTTGGTGCTGGTCCCGGGGGGTTATAATTCACCCCTCCACTTT
TRBJ2-1,TRBV6-1,-,18,-,CASSDNLARYLPHNEQFF,TGTGCCAGCAGTGATAATCTAGCGAGATACCTACCCCACAATGAGCAGTTCTTC
TRBJ1-5,TRBV7-4,-,16,-,CASSFLDRTSNQPQHF,TGTGCCAGCAGCTTCCTAGACAGGACTAGCAATCAGCCCCAGCATTTT
TRBJ2-1,TRBV7-9,-,15,TRBD1,CASSLGQGANNEQFF,TGTGCCAGCAGCTTAGGACAGGGGGCGAACAATGAGCAGTTCTTC
TRBJ1-2,TRBV30,-,14,-,CAWTYSSGPYGYTF,TGTGCCTGGACCTACTCATCGGGTCCCTATGGCTACACCTTC
TRBJ2-2,TRBV5-6,many,18,TRBD2,CASSFGLAGVVGTGELFF,TGTGCCAGCAGCTTTGGACTAGCGGGAGTAGTCGGCACCGGGGAGCTGTTTTTT
TRBJ2-1,TRBV9,-,15,-,CASSVEAGGYNEQFF,TGTGCCAGCAGCGTAGAAGCGGGCGGCTACAATGAGCAGTTCTTC
TRBJ2-1,TRBV7-9,-,15,TRBD2,CASSPSSGPNNEQFF,TGTGCCAGCAGCCCCTCTAGCGGACCTAACAATGAGCAGTTCTTC
TRBJ2-5,TRBV11-2,few,15,TRBD1,CASSLQGATLETQYF,TGTGCCAGCAGCTTACAGGGGGCGACGTTAGAGACCCAGTACTTC
TRBJ1-2,TRBV11-2,few,12,-,CASSWAGNGYTF,TGTGCCAGCAGCTGGGCCGGCAATGGCTACACCTTC
TRBJ2-7,TRBV5-1,-,14,-,CASSFSQYTYEQYF,TGCGCCAGCAGCTTCAGTCAGTATACCTACGAGCAGTACTTC
TRBJ2-1,TRBV19,-,13,-,CASSSGEWGEQFF,TGTGCCAGTAGTTCGGGGGAGTGGGGTGAGCAGTTCTTC
TRBJ2-6,TRBV7-2,many,15,-,CASSDDSAGANVLTF,TGTGCCAGCAGCGACGACAGTGCAGGGGCCAACGTCCTGACTTTC
TRBJ1-2,TRBV12-3/TRBV12-4,few,13,-,CASSGGVSYGYTF,TGTGCCAGCAGTGGGGGCGTGAGCTATGGCTACACCTTC
TRBJ2-2,TRBV7-9,-,16,TRBD2,CASSSGLAGNRGELFF,TGTGCCAGCAGCTCCGGACTAGCGGGGAATCGGGGGGAGCTGTTTTTT
TRBJ2-1,TRBV2,-,15,-,CACRYEGLTGNEQFF,TGTGCCTGCAGATATGAGGGACTCACGGGGAATGAGCAGTTCTTC
TRBJ2-2,TRBV6-5,-,15,TRBD1,CASRPPGQGAGELFF,TGTGCCAGCAGGCCTCCGGGACAGGGAGCCGGGGAGCTGTTTTTT
TRBJ2-6,TRBV6-6,-,15,TRBD2,CASITGGEGANVLTF,TGTGCCAGCATCACGGGGGGGGAGGGGGCCAACGTCCTGACTTTC
TRBJ2-5,TRBV9,-,16,-,CASSVGGVQKGETQYF,TGTGCCAGCAGCGTAGGGGGGGTGCAGAAAGGGGAGACCCAGTACTTC
TRBJ2-3,TRBV11-2,-,15,TRBD1,CASSLGPRGPDTQYF,TGTGCCAGCAGCTTGGGGCCCAGGGGGCCAGATACGCAGTATTTT
TRBJ2-5,TRBV10-3,-,16,TRBD2,CAISAQREGPKETQYF,TGTGCCATCAGTGCACAGCGGGAGGGACCAAAAGAGACCCAGTACTTC
TRBJ2-2,TRBV5-6,many,13,-,CATQILNTGELFF,TGTGCCACCCAGATTTTGAACACCGGGGAGCTGTTTTTT
TRBJ1-2,TRBV10-2,-,12,-,CASSRDTYGYTF,TGCGCCAGCAGCCGGGACACCTATGGCTACACCTTC
TRBJ1-5,TRBV19,-,13,-,CASSFDRDQPQHF,TGTGCCAGTAGTTTTGACAGAGATCAGCCCCAGCATTTT
TRBJ2-1,TRBV30,-,16,TRBD2,CAWSGRSGSSYNEQFF,TGTGCCTGGAGTGGAAGGAGCGGGAGCTCCTACAATGAGCAGTTCTTC
TRBJ2-1,TRBV18,-,19,TRBD2,CASSPGYLAGPFSYNEQFF,TGTGCCAGCTCACCTGGATACTTAGCGGGGCCTTTCTCCTACAATGAGCAGTTCTTC
TRBJ2-7,TRBV18,-,14,TRBD1,CASSPGQGPYEQYF,TGTGCCAGCTCACCTGGACAGGGGCCCTACGAGCAGTACTTC
TRBJ2-2,TRBV28,-,12,-,CASGLNTGELFF,TGTGCCAGCGGGCTTAACACCGGGGAGCTGTTTTTT
TRBJ2-7,TRBV28,-,15,-,CASSYPPGMGNEQYF,TGTGCCAGCAGTTATCCCCCGGGGATGGGGAACGAGCAGTACTTC
TRBJ1-6,TRBV4-1,few,15,-,CASSQDFTYNSPLHF,TGCGCCAGCAGCCAAGATTTTACCTATAATTCACCCCTCCACTTT
TRBJ2-1,TRBV6-2/TRBV6-3,-,13,TRBD1,CASSVQGAYEQFF,TGTGCCAGCAGTGTACAGGGGGCATATGAGCAGTTCTTC
TRBJ1-2,TRBV3-1/TRBV3-2,-,14,-,CASSQDSPAYGYTF,TGTGCCAGCAGCCAGGACAGTCCGGCCTATGGCTACACCTTC
TRBJ1-1,TRBV7-2,few,13,-,CASSLRRNTEAFF,TGTGCCAGCAGCTTACGGAGGAACACTGAAGCTTTCTTT
TRBJ2-7,TRBV6-5,few,14,TRBD1,CASRTDRVSYEQYF,TGTGCCAGCAGAACCGACAGGGTCTCCTACGAGCAGTACTTC